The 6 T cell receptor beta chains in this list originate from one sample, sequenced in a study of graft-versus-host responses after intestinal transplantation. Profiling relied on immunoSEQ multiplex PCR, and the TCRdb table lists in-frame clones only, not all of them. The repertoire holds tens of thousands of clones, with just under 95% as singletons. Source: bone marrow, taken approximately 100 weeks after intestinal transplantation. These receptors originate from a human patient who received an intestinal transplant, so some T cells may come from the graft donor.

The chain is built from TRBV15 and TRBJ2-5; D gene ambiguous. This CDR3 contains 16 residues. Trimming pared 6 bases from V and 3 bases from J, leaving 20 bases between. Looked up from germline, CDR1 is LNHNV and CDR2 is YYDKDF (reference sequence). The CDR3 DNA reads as TGTGCCACCAGTGGGCAAGTAGGACCTGGCGAAGAGACCCAGTACTTC. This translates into CATSGQVGPGEETQYF.

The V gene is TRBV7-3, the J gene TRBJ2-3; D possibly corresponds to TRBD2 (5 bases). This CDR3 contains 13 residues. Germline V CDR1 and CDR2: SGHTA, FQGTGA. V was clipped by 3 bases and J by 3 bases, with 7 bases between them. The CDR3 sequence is CASSFGRTDTQYF. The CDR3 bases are TGTGCCAGCAGCTTTGGGAGAACAGATACGCAGTATTTT.

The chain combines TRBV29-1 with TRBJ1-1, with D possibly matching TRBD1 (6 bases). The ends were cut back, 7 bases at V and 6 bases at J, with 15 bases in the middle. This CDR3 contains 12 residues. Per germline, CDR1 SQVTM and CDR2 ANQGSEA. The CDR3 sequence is CSAVQGHAEAFF. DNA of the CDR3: TGCAGCGCGGTACAGGGACACGCTGAAGCTTTCTTT.

As DNA, the CDR3 is TGTGCCAGCAGCTTAAGAGGGGGGAACACCGGGGAGCTGTTTTTT. It translates to CASSLRGGNTGELFF. The V and J genes are TRBV7-7 and TRBJ2-2, with D maybe TRBD1 (6 bases). V lost 2 bases, J lost 1 base, and 8 bases lay in between. Germline V gives CDR1 SSHAT, CDR2 FNYEAQ (reference sequence). This CDR3 comprises 15 residues. Variable domain in full (rest from reference TRBV7-7 and TRBJ2-2): GAGVSQSPRYKVTKRGQDVTLRCDPISSHATLYWYQQALGQGPEFLTYFNYEAQPDKSGLPSDRFSAERPEGSISTLTIQRTEQRDSAMYRCASSLRGGNTGELFFGEGSRLTVL.

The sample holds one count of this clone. The CDR3 DNA is TGTGCCAGCAGCTTAGTTGACGGACAAGAGACCCAGTACTTC. Amino acid sequence: CASSLVDGQETQYF. V usage is TRBV7-7 and J usage is TRBJ2-5; no firm D call. The germline CDR1 and CDR2 sequences are SSHAT and FNYEAQ (reference sequence). The CDR3 spans 14 residues. The V end lost 1 base, the J end lost 2 bases, and 8 bases lay between the germline ends.

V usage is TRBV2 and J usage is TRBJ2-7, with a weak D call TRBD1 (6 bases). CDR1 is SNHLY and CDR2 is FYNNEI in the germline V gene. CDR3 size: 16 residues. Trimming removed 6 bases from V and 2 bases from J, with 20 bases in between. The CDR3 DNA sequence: TGTGCCAGCAGGGCAGCAACAGGGCGAATTCCCTACGAGCAGTACTTC. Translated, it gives CASRAATGRIPYEQYF.